The 32 T cell receptor beta chains reported below all come from one sample, sequenced in a study of cytomegalovirus exposure and HLA in healthy donors. Primers included in the PCR were 60 Vbeta and 13 Jbeta primers. The method was immunoSEQ multiplex PCR; TCRdb's version includes in-frame clones alone and lacks a portion of them. Its table lists 95,000 to 150,000 clones. The sequencing input was PBMCs. The receptors stem from a middle-aged man in good health and CMV-seronegative.

The chain uses TRBV18 and TRBJ2-7, with D maybe TRBD1 (5 bases). This CDR3 region has 15 residues. CDR1 and CDR2 (germline): KGHSH, LQKENI. Trimming shortened V by 4 bases and J by 5 bases, and 18 bases separated the two germline ends. Here the CDR3 reads CASSQQNRISHEQYF. DNA of the CDR3: TGTGCCAGCTCACAGCAGAACAGGATTTCCCACGAGCAGTACTTC.

The V call is TRBV5-6, the J call TRBJ2-1; 13 nucleotides match TRBD2. The CDR3 contains 15 residues. The V and J ends lost 4 bases and 8 bases, in that order; junction bases with no gene match: 6. CDR1 and CDR2 (germline): SGHDT, YYEEEE. CDR3 in DNA: TGTGCCAGCAGCCCCGGACTAGCGGGAGTGTATGAGCAGTTCTTC. Protein: CASSPGLAGVYEQFF.

The chain uses TRBV6-6 and TRBJ1-5; maybe TRBD1 (5 bases). Looked up from germline, CDR1 is MNHNY and CDR2 is SVGAGI (reference sequence). With 3 bases removed from V and 3 bases from J, the gap between germline ends came to 9 bases. The CDR3 totals 14 residues. The CDR3 region is CASSYSGINQPQHF. The CDR3, as DNA: TGTGCCAGCAGTTATTCAGGGATCAATCAGCCCCAGCATTTT.

This chain joins TRBV5-1 and TRBJ1-4; 10 positions agree with TRBD1. In germline, CDR1 is SGHRS, CDR2 YFSETQ. The V gene end was trimmed by 0 bases and the J gene end by 0 bases; junction bases not matched to a gene: 14. The CDR3 is 21 residues long. In DNA, the CDR3 is TGCGCCAGCAGCTTGGGGCCCGACAGGGGGCGCGGGTCCACAACTAATGAAAAACTGTTTTTT. This encodes CASSLGPDRGRGSTTNEKLFF.

V is TRBV29-1 and J is TRBJ2-1; 8 bases fit TRBD2. CDR3 length: 15 residues. CDR1 and CDR2 from the germline V gene are SQVTM and ANQGSEA. V shed 7 bases, J shed 0 bases, and the junction held 8 bases outside the gene matches. CDR3 nucleotide sequence: TGCAGCGGAGGGACTAGGATAAGCTCCTACAATGAGCAGTTCTTC. The encoded protein is CSGGTRISSYNEQFF.

This chain joins TRBV7-2 and TRBJ1-3; possibly TRBD1 for D (6 bases). Germline V gene sequence: CDR1 SGHTA, CDR2 FQGNSA. V lost 5 bases to trimming and J lost 5 bases, with 22 bases between them. The CDR3 length is 17 residues. The DNA for the CDR3 is TGTGCCAGCAGCACCTGGCTGGACAGCATGCCCCGAAACACCATATATTTT. This sequence encodes CASSTWLDSMPRNTIYF.

The chain carries TRBV7-8 and TRBJ1-5; unclear D gene. Germline V gives CDR1 SGHVS, CDR2 FQNEAQ. This CDR3 comprises 13 residues. With 1 base removed from V and 5 bases from J, the gap between germline ends came to 6 bases. CDR3 nucleotides: TGTGCCAGCAGCTTAGGGAGAGATCAGCCCCAGCATTTT. It yields the protein CASSLGRDQPQHF.

The J gene is TRBJ1-1, the V gene TRBV5-4, with D possibly matching TRBD1 (6 bases). There are 16 residues in the CDR3. Trimming took off 0 bases at V and 0 bases at J, with 12 bases between the two ends. Germline V gene sequence: CDR1 SGHNT, CDR2 YYREEE (reference sequence). In DNA, the CDR3 is TGTGCCAGCAGCTTGGACGGGACAACCATGAACACTGAAGCTTTCTTT. It is translated as CASSLDGTTMNTEAFF.

The chain joins TRBV5-1 to TRBJ2-1; the D gene is possibly TRBD2 (6 bases). Germline V lookup: CDR1 SGHRS, CDR2 YFSETQ. The CDR3 contains 15 residues. The germline V and J ends were trimmed by 4 bases and 0 bases, with 11 bases remaining between them. This chain's CDR3 is CASSGGGVSYNEQFF. The DNA for the CDR3 is TGCGCCAGCAGCGGCGGAGGGGTCTCCTACAATGAGCAGTTCTTC.

The chain combines TRBV11-2 with TRBJ2-7; 9 bases fit TRBD1. The CDR3 is 15 residues long. V lost 5 bases, J lost 8 bases, and 13 bases stayed unmatched. Germline CDR1 and CDR2: SGHAT and FQNNGV. CDR3 region: CASSPDGQGYEKQYF. CDR3 coding DNA: TGTGCCAGCAGCCCGGACGGACAGGGGTATGAGAAGCAGTACTTC.

The chain combines TRBV5-6 with TRBJ2-3; no clear D. CDR1 is SGHDT and CDR2 is YYEEEE in the germline V gene. CDR3 length: 13 residues. Trimming stripped 2 bases from V and 1 base from J, with 5 bases between. Here the CDR3 reads CASSFQGTDTQYF. The CDR3 DNA reads TGTGCCAGCAGCTTCCAGGGCACAGATACGCAGTATTTT.

The CDR3 loop reads CASNPLAGGPGEQYF. CDR3 bases: TGCGCCAGCAACCCACTAGCGGGAGGGCCGGGGGAGCAGTACTTC. The chain is built from TRBV5-1 and TRBJ2-7, with 13 bases fitting TRBD2. Germline-derived CDR1 and CDR2 are SGHRS and YFSETQ. The CDR3 covers 15 residues. V lost 6 bases, J lost 7 bases, and 10 bases stayed unmatched.

The chain uses TRBV5-1 and TRBJ2-1; a possible D gene is TRBD2 (6 bases). The germline gives CDR1 SGHRS, CDR2 YFSETQ. V lost 7 bases and J lost 2, with 16 bases in between. The CDR3 length is 15 residues. The DNA for the CDR3 is TGCGCCAGCGGAGGAAGCGGGCGTACCTACAATGAGCAGTTCTTC. It translates to CASGGSGRTYNEQFF.

The chain combines TRBV15 with TRBJ2-7; no reliable D call. Trimming cost V 1 base and J 2 bases, with 9 bases left between them. The germline V gene has CDR1 LNHNV and CDR2 YYDKDF (reference sequence). CDR3 length equals 14 residues. The CDR3 is CATSRVKQTYEQYF. The CDR3, as DNA: TGTGCCACCAGCAGAGTTAAGCAAACCTACGAGCAGTACTTC.

The V gene is TRBV5-5, the J gene TRBJ2-7; 7 positions match TRBD1. Germline V gives CDR1 SGHKS, CDR2 YYEKEE (reference sequence). Unmatched junction bases numbered 10, after V lost 5 bases and J lost 2 bases. The CDR3 totals 15 residues. The CDR3 sequence is CASRLGQPAPYEQYF. CDR3 DNA: TGTGCCAGCAGGCTGGGACAGCCTGCACCCTACGAGCAGTACTTC.

V gene TRBV27 combines with J gene TRBJ1-4; D gene ambiguous. Germline CDR1 reads MNHEY; CDR2 reads SMNVEV (reference sequence). The CDR3 is 14 residues long. Trimming removed 3 bases at V and 8 bases at J, with 13 bases between. This CDR3 reads CASSFRGQGEKLFF. CDR3 sequence (DNA): TGTGCCAGCAGTTTCCGGGGTCAAGGGGAAAAACTGTTTTTT.

The CDR3 bases are TGTGCCAGCAGTTTGAGTCATCAGCCCCAGCATTTT. Translated: CASSLSHQPQHF. The chain has TRBV28 and TRBJ1-5; D unresolved. This CDR3 has 12 residues. Germline-derived CDR1 and CDR2 are MDHEN and SYDVKM. V lost 3 bases and J 5 bases, leaving 5 bases between the germline ends.

V gene TRBV6-1 combines with J gene TRBJ2-7; TRBD2 matches at 7 bases. The ends lost 1 base at V and 2 bases at J; junction bases unmatched: 8. Germline V gene lookup returns CDR1 MNHNS and CDR2 SASEGT. CDR3 length equals 16 residues. This chain's CDR3 is CASSEVLGGGAYEQYF. The DNA for the CDR3 is TGTGCCAGCAGTGAAGTTCTTGGCGGGGGAGCCTACGAGCAGTACTTC.

The rearrangement links TRBV10-3 to TRBJ1-1; D is uncertain. The CDR3 is made up of 14 amino acids. The V end was cut by 7 bases, the J end by 1 base, with 13 bases between. Per germline, CDR1 ENHRY and CDR2 SYGVKD. CDR3 protein: CAITQTPTNTEAFF. CDR3 in DNA: TGTGCCATCACTCAGACACCTACGAACACTGAAGCTTTCTTT.

The chain links TRBV5-6 to TRBJ2-2; 7 bases agree with TRBD2. V lost 4 bases, J lost 4 bases, and 13 bases stayed unmatched. CDR1 and CDR2 from the germline V gene are SGHDT and YYEEEE. The CDR3 covers 17 residues. Written as DNA, the CDR3 is TGTGCCAGCAGCACGGGGGGTCCGTCGCAGTTCACCGGGGAGCTGTTTTTT. Residues: CASSTGGPSQFTGELFF.

The chain carries TRBV7-2 and TRBJ2-7; 7 bases are shared with TRBD2. Looked up from germline, CDR1 is SGHTA and CDR2 is FQGNSA. The V and J ends lost 1 base and 5 bases, in that order; junction bases with no gene match: 5. The CDR3 runs to 14 residues. The CDR3 loop reads CASSLGVGRHEQYF. The CDR3 DNA is TGTGCCAGCAGCTTAGGAGTCGGGAGGCACGAGCAGTACTTC. The variable domain in full, completed from reference TRBV7-2 and TRBJ2-7, reads GAGVSQSPSNKVTEKGKDVELRCDPISGHTALYWYRQSLGQGLEFLIYFQGNSAPDKSGLPSDRFSAERTGGSVSTLTIQRTQQEDSAVYLCASSLGVGRHEQYFGPGTRLTVT.

This rearrangement joins TRBV7-2 to TRBJ2-2, with D possibly TRBD1 on 6 matching bases. Trimming pared 6 bases from V and 0 bases from J, leaving 11 bases between. The CDR3 is made up of 15 amino acids. The germline CDR1 and CDR2 sequences are SGHTA and FQGNSA. This CDR3 is CASRRRTANTGELFF. The CDR3 bases are TGTGCCAGCAGGCGAAGGACAGCGAACACCGGGGAGCTGTTTTTT.

The chain is built from TRBV4-3 and TRBJ2-3; no firm D call. Trimming shortened V by 0 bases and J by 4 bases, and 17 bases separated the two germline ends. CDR1 is LGHNA, CDR2 YSLEER, per germline. The CDR3 consists of 17 residues. CDR3 nucleotide sequence: TGCGCCAGCAGCCAAGATTTCCCCCCGGTGCAGGCAGATACGCAGTATTTT. Translated, it gives CASSQDFPPVQADTQYF.

The V gene is TRBV9, the J gene TRBJ2-7; perhaps TRBD1 as D (5 bases). This CDR3 contains 14 residues. From germline, CDR1 is SGDLS and CDR2 YYNGEE. Deletions cut 4 bases from V and 3 bases from J, with 14 bases between. This CDR3 reads CASSPPSRDYEQYF. The CDR3 DNA sequence: TGTGCCAGCAGCCCCCCGAGCAGGGACTACGAGCAGTACTTC.

The gene calls are TRBV4-1 and TRBJ2-7, with TRBD2 as a possible D gene (6 bases). This CDR3 comprises 17 residues. Per the germline V gene, CDR1 is MGHRA and CDR2 is YSYEKL. The germline V and J ends were trimmed by 0 bases and 7 bases, with 22 bases remaining between them. The CDR3 DNA follows: TGCGCCAGCAGCCAAGATCCCGGGGGTAGGGGTACTATTGAGCAGTACTTC. Translation gives CASSQDPGGRGTIEQYF.

As for this clone: Sequence at one end of the junction differs from germline and may be a read error. The chain couples TRBV9 to TRBJ1-2; D perhaps matches TRBD1 (5 bases). This CDR3 contains 17 residues. CDR1 is SGDLS and CDR2 is YYNGEE in the germline V gene. CDR3 in amino acids: CASSVAGDSRANYSYTF. The CDR3 bases are TGTGCCAGCAGCGTAGCGGGGGATTCCCGTGCGAACTATAGCTACACCTTC.

The genes are TRBV28 and TRBJ2-7; 10 bases agree with TRBD2. CDR1 is MDHEN and CDR2 is SYDVKM in the germline V gene. Trimming at V came to 4 bases and at J to 2 bases, leaving 11 bases not matched to a gene. The CDR3 totals 17 residues. The CDR3 loop reads CASSSYFWTSGPYEQYF. The CDR3 nucleotides are TGTGCCAGCAGTTCATACTTCTGGACTAGCGGACCCTACGAGCAGTACTTC. The full variable domain, completed using reference TRBV28 and TRBJ2-7, is DVKVTQSSRYLVKRTGEKVFLECVQDMDHENMFWYRQDPGLGLRLIYFSYDVKMKEKGDIPEGYSVSREKKERFSLILESASTNQTSMYLCASSSYFWTSGPYEQYFGPGTRLTVT.

The chain links TRBV5-1 to TRBJ1-3, with a possible D match to TRBD1 (6 bases). V was shortened by 4 bases and J by 4 bases, with 18 bases between the two germline ends. Germline V gene data show CDR1 as SGHRS and CDR2 as YFSETQ. This CDR3 is 16 amino acids long. DNA for the CDR3: TGCGCCAGCAGCGCCCAACAGGGAGCAACGGGAAACACCATATATTTT. It yields the protein CASSAQQGATGNTIYF.

This sequence joins TRBV5-6 and TRBJ1-1, with 8 bases matching TRBD1. The germline CDR1 and CDR2 sequences are SGHDT and YYEEEE. Germline trimming cut 4 bases from V and 4 bases from J; bases unmatched to any gene: 6. This CDR3 contains 14 residues. The CDR3 DNA follows: TGTGCCAGCAGCGTGACAGGGGTGGGCACTGAAGCTTTCTTT. This sequence encodes CASSVTGVGTEAFF.

The chain carries TRBV5-4 and TRBJ2-2, with TRBD2 matching 9 bases. In germline, CDR1 is SGHNT, CDR2 YYREEE (reference sequence). The CDR3 totals 19 residues. The V and J ends lost 5 bases and 0 bases, in that order; junction bases with no gene match: 14. The CDR3 region is CASRLSPGASGANTGELFF. The CDR3 DNA sequence: TGTGCCAGCAGACTGAGCCCGGGGGCTAGCGGGGCGAACACCGGGGAGCTGTTTTTT. The variable domain in full, with the rest retrieved from reference TRBV5-4 and TRBJ2-2, is ETGVTQSPTHLIKTRGQQVTLRCSSQSGHNTVSWYQQALGQGPQFIFQYYREEENGRGNFPPRFSGLQFPNYSSELNVNALELDDSALYLCASRLSPGASGANTGELFFGEGSRLTVL.

The chain is built from TRBV5-4 and TRBJ1-5; 12 positions match TRBD1. The germline V gene encodes CDR1 SGHNT and CDR2 YYREEE (reference sequence). Trimming at V came to 1 base and at J to 2 bases, leaving 7 bases not matched to a gene. The CDR3 runs to 18 residues. DNA of the CDR3: TGTGCCAGCAGCTTGAGGGACAGGGGGCGCGGAGGCAATCAGCCCCAGCATTTT. Its translation: CASSLRDRGRGGNQPQHF.

This chain links TRBV5-6 with TRBJ2-5; D is unresolved. The DNA matches TRBJ2-7 better at its end, which makes the J call doubtful. CDR1 SGHDT and CDR2 YYEEEE come from the germline V gene. This CDR3 is 15 amino acids long. DNA of the CDR3: TGTGCCAGCAGCTTGGCTTCCGCTAACCCCTACGAGCAGTACTTC. It is translated as CASSLASANPYEQYF.